The 28 T cell receptor beta chains presented below share a single source sample, sequenced in a study of T cell repertoires in cytomegalovirus infection. Each CDR3 protein gets one entry after TCRdb re-called the reads with MiXCR. The table records hundreds of thousands of distinct CDR3 sequences, about a third of them present only once. These receptors lack a known antigen. The input for sequencing was cultured CD8+ T cells from PBMCs, taken from culture after CMV antigen stimulation. Receptors were obtained from a human donor in good health (CMV status not recorded). Some clones in this sample may be carry-over from other donors' samples.

With respect to this clonotype: The germline gene is not matched at one end of the junction; a read error may be the cause. The chain has TRBV6-5 and TRBJ1-5; D perhaps matches TRBD1 (5 bases). Germline V lookup: CDR1 MNHEY, CDR2 SVGAGI. CDR3 length: 16 residues. The CDR3 protein is CANSLNSAAGFQPQHF. The CDR3 DNA follows: TGTGCCAACAGTTTAAATTCGGCGGCAGGGTTTCAGCCCCAGCATTTT.

This CDR3 is CASSIDPTSSGVGDTQYF. DNA for the CDR3: TGTGCCAGTAGTATAGATCCAACATCTAGCGGGGTTGGAGATACGCAGTATTTT. The chain couples TRBV19 to TRBJ2-3, with 9 bases matching TRBD2. Per the germline V gene, CDR1 is LNHDA and CDR2 is SQIVND (reference sequence). CDR3 length: 18 amino acids. V dropped 0 bases and J dropped 5; count of bases not matched to a gene: 12.

The chain recombines TRBV27 with TRBJ2-1, with a tentative D call TRBD1 (6 bases). V gave up 2 bases and J gave up 4 bases, with 12 bases separating them. Germline-derived CDR1 and CDR2 are MNHEY and SMNVEV (reference sequence). This CDR3 contains 15 residues. The chain's CDR3 is CASSLPGTLYNEQFF. In DNA form, the CDR3 reads TGTGCCAGCAGTTTACCCGGGACACTTTACAATGAGCAGTTCTTC.

V gene TRBV28 combines with J gene TRBJ2-1; TRBD1 agrees at 10 bases. V lost 3 bases and J lost 3; bases outside the gene matches: 2. The CDR3 contains 15 residues. Looked up from germline, CDR1 is MDHEN and CDR2 is SYDVKM. This chain's CDR3 is CASSFGTGDYNEQFF. The CDR3 DNA reads TGTGCCAGCAGTTTTGGGACAGGGGACTACAATGAGCAGTTCTTC.

CDR3 region: CASSAGLGDADTQYF. CDR3 in DNA: TGTGCCAGCAGTGCGGGACTTGGAGACGCAGATACGCAGTATTTT. V usage is TRBV27 and J usage is TRBJ2-3, with D tentatively TRBD2 (6 bases). The germline V gene has CDR1 MNHEY and CDR2 SMNVEV (reference sequence). The CDR3 extends over 15 amino acids. V dropped 5 bases and J dropped 4 bases, with 16 bases sitting between them.

At least ten counts were recorded for this clonotype. The V and J genes are TRBV7-2 and TRBJ2-3, with 9 bases identical to TRBD2. The CDR3 sequence is 17 residues long. Germline CDR1 reads SGHTA; CDR2 reads FQGNSA. With V trimmed by 4 bases and J by 0 bases, 8 bases remained unmatched. Here the CDR3 DNA reads TGTGCCAGCAGCTCGCCAGCTGCGGGGGGGAGCACAGATACGCAGTATTTT. Translation: CASSSPAAGGSTDTQYF.

The DNA for the CDR3 is TGTGCCACCAGCAGGCGACAGGGGCACACAGATACGCAGTATTTT. It translates to CATSRRQGHTDTQYF. The chain carries TRBV15 and TRBJ2-3, with TRBD1 matching over 8 bases. Germline V gene sequence: CDR1 LNHNV, CDR2 YYDKDF (reference sequence). V gave up 3 bases and J gave up 2 bases; unmatched junction bases: 4. The CDR3 spans 15 residues.

The genes are TRBV18 and TRBJ2-3, with D possibly called TRBD1 or TRBD2 (5 bases each). The CDR3 sequence is 16 residues long. V was pared by 2 bases and J by 2 bases, with 14 bases between. CDR1 and CDR2 from the germline V gene are KGHSH and LQKENI. The CDR3 region is CASSPSERGPTDTQYF. The CDR3 DNA is TGTGCCAGCTCACCATCTGAGAGGGGCCCCACAGATACGCAGTATTTT. Combining the CDR3 with reference TRBV18 and TRBJ2-3 gives the whole variable domain NAGVMQNPRHLVRRRGQEARLRCSPMKGHSHVYWYRQLPEEGLKFMVYLQKENIIDESGMPKERFSAEFPKEGPSILRIQQVVRGDSAAYFCASSPSERGPTDTQYFGPGTRLTVL.

The V call is TRBV28, the J call TRBJ2-7, with D perhaps matching TRBD1 or TRBD2 (5 bases each). The germline gives CDR1 MDHEN, CDR2 SYDVKM. The CDR3 extends over 17 amino acids. Between the trimmed V and J ends, which lost 4 bases and 0 bases, there was a span of 19 bases. Here the CDR3 reads CASSSHAGTFSSYEQYV. The DNA of the CDR3 is TGTGCCAGCAGTTCTCATGCCGGGACGTTTAGCTCCTACGAGCAGTACGTC.

This clonotype was observed a few times. The V and J genes are TRBV19 and TRBJ1-1; maybe TRBD1 (6 bases). CDR3 size: 15 residues. The germline gives CDR1 LNHDA, CDR2 SQIVND (reference sequence). The V end lost 0 bases, the J end lost 3 bases, and 11 bases lay between the germline ends. CDR3 sequence reads: CASSIEGGSYTEAFF. CDR3 DNA sequence: TGTGCCAGTAGTATAGAAGGGGGATCCTACACTGAAGCTTTCTTT.

The chain combines TRBV7-6 with TRBJ1-5; D is undetermined. Germline V gives CDR1 SGHVS, CDR2 FNYEAQ. CDR3 length equals 15 residues. Trimming shortened V by 0 bases and J by 5 bases, and 11 bases separated the two germline ends. The CDR3 DNA reads TGTGCCAGCAGCTTAGCTGGGTGGAAGGATCAGCCCCAGCATTTT. Translating gives CASSLAGWKDQPQHF.

This clonotype turned up a few times. The V and J genes are TRBV11-1 and TRBJ2-5, with no clear D. This CDR3 has 13 amino acids. Trimming took 3 bases from V and 3 from J, leaving 8 bases between them. The germline CDR1 and CDR2 sequences are SGHAT and FQDESV (reference sequence). CDR3 protein: CASSFETKETQYF. The DNA of the CDR3 is TGTGCCAGCAGCTTCGAAACTAAAGAGACCCAGTACTTC. The whole variable domain, filled in from reference TRBV11-1 and TRBJ2-5, reads EAEVAQSPRYKITEKSQAVAFWCDPISGHATLYWYRQILGQGPELLVQFQDESVVDDSQLPKDRFSAERLKGVDSTLKIQPAELGDSAMYLCASSFETKETQYFGPGTRLLVL.

The chain is built from TRBV10-3 and TRBJ2-3, with TRBD2 matching over 8 bases. The CDR3 loop spans 14 amino acids. V dropped 3 bases and J dropped 5; count of bases not matched to a gene: 4. The germline CDR1 and CDR2 sequences are ENHRY and SYGVKD. The CDR3 DNA sequence: TGTGCCATCAGTGAAGCGGGGGACGGAGATACGCAGTATTTT. Translated: CAISEAGDGDTQYF.

The chain combines TRBV5-5 with TRBJ1-1; D is uncertain. The CDR3 is 12 amino acids. V gave up 0 bases and J gave up 5 bases, with 5 bases separating them. The germline V gene encodes CDR1 SGHKS and CDR2 YYEKEE (reference sequence). The DNA of the CDR3 is TGTGCCAGCAGCTTGGTAACGACTGAAGCTTTCTTT. It yields the protein CASSLVTTEAFF.

The chain links TRBV28 to TRBJ2-1; no firm D call. The germline V and J ends were trimmed by 11 bases and 0 bases, with 23 bases remaining between them. Germline V lookup: CDR1 MDHEN, CDR2 SYDVKM. The CDR3 totals 17 residues. DNA of the CDR3: TGTGCCTCCTCGGGTCCAGGACCTCTTAGCTCCTACAATGAGCAGTTCTTC. Amino acids: CASSGPGPLSSYNEQFF. Supplemented by reference TRBV28 and TRBJ2-1, the full variable domain reads DVKVTQSSRYLVKRTGEKVFLECVQDMDHENMFWYRQDPGLGLRLIYFSYDVKMKEKGDIPEGYSVSREKKERFSLILESASTNQTSMYLCASSGPGPLSSYNEQFFGPGTRLTVL.

The table lists this clonotype with a count of one. One end of the junction fails to match germline, which may point to a read error. The CDR3 spells CVSSTSDRVGRETQYF. The CDR3 DNA sequence: TGTGTCAGCAGCACCTCGGACAGGGTGGGGAGAGAGACCCAGTACTTC. The chain combines TRBV7-9 with TRBJ2-5; 8 nucleotides line up with TRBD1. The CDR3 loop spans 16 amino acids. CDR1 and CDR2 from the germline V gene are SEHNR and FQNEAQ (reference sequence).

The chain carries TRBV15 and TRBJ1-5; D is undetermined. From germline, CDR1 is LNHNV and CDR2 YYDKDF (reference sequence). V was cut by 6 bases and J by 0 bases, with 9 bases left in between. The CDR3 is 14 residues long. This CDR3 is CATSLVFSNQPQHF. CDR3 nucleotides: TGTGCCACCAGTTTGGTCTTTAGCAATCAGCCCCAGCATTTT. Full variable domain (outside the CDR3, taken from reference TRBV15 and TRBJ1-5): DAMVIQNPRYQVTQFGKPVTLSCSQTLNHNVMYWYQQKSSQAPKLLFHYYDKDFNNEADTPDNFQSRRPNTSFCFLDIRSPGLGDTAMYLCATSLVFSNQPQHFGDGTRLSIL.

The chain employs TRBV20-1 and TRBJ2-2, with a tentative D call TRBD2 (7 bases). The CDR3 length is 17 residues. Germline CDR1 is DFQATT and CDR2 is SNEGSKA (reference sequence). V was cut by 4 bases and J by 6 bases, with 24 bases left in between. The CDR3 nucleotides read TGCAGTGCTATCGATCATTCAGGGGAGGGTGTCGCCGGGGAGCTGTTTTTT. It encodes CSAIDHSGEGVAGELFF.

This clonotype has a handful of counts. The rearrangement links TRBV7-6 to TRBJ2-3; possibly TRBD2 for D (7 bases). There are 14 residues in the CDR3. Trimming took 7 bases from V and 1 from J, leaving 12 bases between them. Germline CDR1 is SGHVS and CDR2 is FNYEAQ. In DNA form, the CDR3 reads TGTGCCAGCACCGCGGGGGCCCGCACAGATACGCAGTATTTT. Translating gives CASTAGARTDTQYF.

As to this clonotype: The missing conserved phenylalanine or tryptophan at the end of this CDR3 makes a read error likely. The CDR3 sequence: CASSLQGTGELFL. The CDR3, as DNA: TGTGCCAGCAGCTTACAGGGTACCGGGGAGCTGTTTCTT. The J gene is TRBJ2-2, the V gene TRBV7-8, with D possibly TRBD1 on 5 matching bases. Trimming took off 2 bases at V and 5 bases at J, with 6 bases between the two ends. Looked up from germline, CDR1 is SGHVS and CDR2 is FQNEAQ. This CDR3 contains 13 residues.

The CDR3 region is CSARDGPSGGAIGELFF. Here the CDR3 DNA reads TGCAGTGCTAGAGATGGTCCTAGCGGGGGGGCAATCGGGGAGCTGTTTTTT. V gene TRBV20-1 combines with J gene TRBJ2-2; 12 positions match TRBD2. V shed 0 bases, J shed 7 bases, and the junction held 9 bases outside the gene matches. The germline V gene encodes CDR1 DFQATT and CDR2 SNEGSKA (reference sequence). The CDR3 is 17 residues long.

V is TRBV20-1 and J is TRBJ1-1; D uncertain. Trimming left V 4 bases short and J 0 bases short, with 15 bases between. Germline-derived CDR1 and CDR2 are DFQATT and SNEGSKA (reference sequence). The CDR3 runs 15 residues. The CDR3 is CSAIATQDLNTEAFF. DNA of the CDR3: TGCAGTGCTATCGCCACCCAGGACTTGAACACTGAAGCTTTCTTT.

The rearrangement uses TRBV12-5 and TRBJ2-1; 7 nucleotides align to TRBD1. CDR1 is LGHNT, CDR2 FRNRAP, per germline. V shed 6 bases and J 12 bases; nucleotides not matched to a gene: 11. This CDR3 has 13 amino acids. As DNA, the CDR3 is TGTGCTAGTGGACCTGGGACAGCCAGGGGGCAGTTCTTC. Translated, it gives CASGPGTARGQFF.

This clonotype appeared a single time. One end of the junction varies from germline; a read error may be responsible. The V call is TRBV7-6, the J call TRBJ2-2; D possibly corresponds to TRBD2 (6 bases). This CDR3 contains 13 residues. Germline-derived CDR1 and CDR2 are SGHVS and FNYEAQ. The CDR3 sequence: CVSKGLNTGELFF. The DNA of the CDR3 is TGTGTCAGCAAGGGACTGAACACCGGGGAGCTGTTTTTT.

This clonotype was counted between two and nine times. V usage is TRBV7-9 and J usage is TRBJ2-2; D is unclear. The germline V gene has CDR1 SEHNR and CDR2 FQNEAQ (reference sequence). The CDR3 is 15 amino acids. Trimming pared 4 bases from V and 0 bases from J, leaving 9 bases between. This chain's CDR3 is CASSSAAANTGELFF. CDR3 DNA: TGTGCCAGCAGCTCGGCGGCAGCGAACACCGGGGAGCTGTTTTTT.

This clonotype occurred a few times. The gene calls are TRBV7-9 and TRBJ2-7, with D perhaps TRBD2 (5 bases). Germline-derived CDR1 and CDR2 are SEHNR and FQNEAQ (reference sequence). There are 14 residues in the CDR3. Trimming shortened V by 1 base and J by 1 base, and 8 bases separated the two germline ends. CDR3 DNA sequence: TGTGCCAGCAGCTTAGACGGGGTGTCCTACGAGCAGTACGTC. Translated: CASSLDGVSYEQYV.

The chain employs TRBV11-2 and TRBJ2-1; 12 bases are a match to TRBD1. CDR3 length equals 14 residues. With V trimmed by 5 bases and J by 9 bases, 5 bases remained unmatched. The germline V gene encodes CDR1 SGHAT and CDR2 FQNNGV. In DNA, the CDR3 is TGTGCCAGCAGCCTAAGGGACAGGGGGCCTGAGCAGTTCTTC. It specifies CASSLRDRGPEQFF.

This clonotype was detected many times. The CDR3 loop reads CASSNREGGLSNSPLHF. Here the CDR3 DNA reads TGTGCCAGCAGTAATCGGGAAGGGGGCTTGAGTAATTCACCCCTCCACTTT. The chain uses TRBV5-4 and TRBJ1-6, with 7 bases fitting TRBD1. The CDR3 is 17 amino acids. CDR1 and CDR2 (germline): SGHNT, YYREEE (reference sequence). The V gene end was trimmed by 5 bases and the J gene end by 6 bases; junction bases not matched to a gene: 14.